Many counts were recorded for the clone carrying this TCR beta chain. This entry belongs to a study of T cells in Graves' hyperthyroidism and ophthalmopathy. The overall study: At initial diagnosis, before any treatment had begun, peripheral blood was obtained.

The ends were cut back, 5 bases at V and 4 bases at J, with 14 bases in the middle. This CDR3 contains 15 residues. TCR beta CDR3 regions were amplified from RNA transcripts. The primer set for the first-round RT-PCR of the TCR CDR3 was HTBI. MiXCR, run by TCRdb on the multiplex PCR reads, gives a single entry per CDR3 protein. In the table there are approximately 720,000 distinct CDR3 sequences, roughly 20% of which are singletons. Recently diagnosed hyperthyroidism of less than 2 months' duration affected patients aged 18 to 65. PBMCs came from 8.5 to 10 ml fresh peripheral blood. This sequence originates from a woman in her forties or fifties with Graves' hyperthyroidism that later progressed to Graves' ophthalmopathy. The sequencing input was blood. V gene TRBV12-3 or TRBV12-4 combines with J gene TRBJ2-2; D unresolved. The CDR3 spells CASSPGQVGTGELFF. Written as DNA, the CDR3 is TGTGCCAGCAGTCCCGGGCAGGTCGGCACCGGGGAGCTGTTTTTT.